Below, one T cell receptor (beta chain) is given with its context. Its antigen is currently unknown. The data originate from a study of blood T cells in healthy people across ages. Whole-study findings and limits: The unknown donor CMV status may have confounded expanded clonotype changes. While age rose, TCR beta diversity per million T cells dropped in a roughly linear way. Higher diversity and more naive CD4+ cells were features of long-lived donors, compared to aged donors.

The authors ran a second PCR of about 7 to 11 cycles using a sample-barcoded 5' primer and a J-beta primer mix. TCRdb re-called the 5' RACE reads with MiXCR, one entry per CDR3 protein. Seen here are roughly 1.9 million distinct CDR3 sequences, roughly two fifths observed once, and the top ten hold more than 20%. Isolation per sample recovered at least 6 million PBMCs. Trimming took 5 bases from V and 5 from J, leaving 16 bases between them. This CDR3 contains 14 residues. Germline CDR1 is SGDLS and CDR2 is YYNGEE. The sequenced sample consisted of blood. The chain links TRBV9 to TRBJ1-1; maybe TRBD1 (5 bases). The sequence derives from a human donor in good health. Here the CDR3 DNA reads TGTGCCAGCAGTAAGTCCCAGGGAACTACTGAAGCTTTCTTT. Translated, it gives CASSKSQGTTEAFF.